Each of the 19 T cell receptor beta chains below was sequenced from the same sample in a study of T cells in Graves' hyperthyroidism and ophthalmopathy. Amplification of TCR beta CDR3 regions was performed using RNA transcripts as template. RT-PCR in the first round (using the HTBI primer set) targeted the TCR CDR3. TCRdb independently ran MiXCR on the multiplex PCR reads; one entry per CDR3 protein. The profile shows 470,000 or so distinct CDR3 sequences, under 25% of them singletons. The sample comprised blood. These receptors were taken from a man aged 18 to 35 with Graves' hyperthyroidism.

This clonotype was seen many times. The CDR3 reads CASSGDSLEAFF. CDR3 sequence (DNA): TGTGCCAGCAGTGGGGACAGTCTCGAGGCTTTCTTT. The chain uses TRBV28 and TRBJ1-1; 7 bases fit TRBD1. Losses at the gene ends were 5 bases for V and 11 bases for J; bases not matched to a gene: 8. Looked up from germline, CDR1 is MDHEN and CDR2 is SYDVKM. This CDR3 contains 12 residues.

This clonotype was seen ten or more times. A read error may produce the germline difference seen at one junction end. The chain combines TRBV6-1 with TRBJ1-2, with D hard to call. This CDR3 has 9 amino acids. CDR1 is MNHNS and CDR2 is SASEGT in the germline V gene. Here the CDR3 reads CASSLRTDF. The CDR3 DNA is TGTGCCAGCAGTCTTCGGACGGACTTC.

This clonotype was recorded at least ten times. The rearrangement links TRBV3-1 to TRBJ2-2; TRBD1 is a possible D gene (6 bases). Trimming left V 7 bases short and J 1 base short, with 10 bases between. The CDR3 runs to 14 residues. Germline V lookup: CDR1 LGHDT, CDR2 YNNKEL (reference sequence). CDR3 residues: CASNPGVNTGELFF. CDR3 in DNA: TGTGCCAGCAATCCAGGGGTGAACACCGGGGAGCTGTTTTTT.

This sequence joins TRBV11-2 and TRBJ2-5, with D maybe TRBD1 (5 bases). CDR3 size: 17 residues. V was trimmed by 5 bases and J by 3 bases, leaving 22 bases between them. The germline gives CDR1 SGHAT, CDR2 FQNNGV. CDR3 bases: TGTGCCAGCAGCCTCTCCCAAGGGCGCAGGGTTGAAGAGACCCAGTACTTC. Translation: CASSLSQGRRVEETQYF. The complete variable domain, with remaining parts taken from reference TRBV11-2 and TRBJ2-5, reads EAGVAQSPRYKIIEKRQSVAFWCNPISGHATLYWYQQILGQGPKLLIQFQNNGVVDDSQLPKDRFSAERLKGVDSTLKIQPAKLEDSAVYLCASSLSQGRRVEETQYFGPGTRLLVL.

The count of this clonotype is one. The chain is built from TRBV28 and TRBJ2-7; no clear D. Trimming left V 6 bases short and J 0 bases short, with 15 bases between. Looked up from germline, CDR1 is MDHEN and CDR2 is SYDVKM. The CDR3 spans 15 residues. The CDR3 protein is CASSRSVTDSYEQYF. CDR3 in DNA: TGTGCCAGCAGCCGATCGGTGACGGACTCCTACGAGCAGTACTTC.

This clonotype was observed many times. This rearrangement joins TRBV6-4 to TRBJ1-2; 12 bases match TRBD1. The J segment lost 1 base and the V segment lost 5 bases, leaving 11 bases of the junction unmatched. CDR1 is MRHNA, CDR2 SNTAGT, per germline. The CDR3 extends over 18 amino acids. Here the CDR3 DNA reads TGTGCCAGCAGTCCCGGGACAGGGGGCGCGTCGGTTAACTATGGCTACACCTTC. It encodes CASSPGTGGASVNYGYTF.

This clonotype appeared a few times. CDR3 protein: CASRPGGNSGGALETQYF. The CDR3, as DNA: TGCGCCAGCAGACCCGGCGGAAATAGCGGGGGGGCCTTGGAGACCCAGTACTTC. The chain is built from TRBV5-1 and TRBJ2-5, with 11 positions matching TRBD2. The CDR3 is 18 amino acids. The ends lost 5 bases at V and 5 bases at J; junction bases unmatched: 17. Per the germline V gene, CDR1 is SGHRS and CDR2 is YFSETQ.

The genes are TRBV20-1 and TRBJ2-4, with D maybe TRBD1 (6 bases). Per the germline V gene, CDR1 is DFQATT and CDR2 is SNEGSKA (reference sequence). V was shortened by 7 bases and J by 2 bases, with 12 bases between the two germline ends. This CDR3 is 13 amino acids long. CDR3 nucleotide sequence: TGCAGTGAGGGGGAACTAACCAAAAACATTCAGTACTTC. As protein: CSEGELTKNIQYF.

Many counts were recorded for this clonotype. V gene TRBV5-1 combines with J gene TRBJ2-5, with D tentatively TRBD1 (5 bases). The CDR3 consists of 14 residues. The germline V gene has CDR1 SGHRS and CDR2 YFSETQ. Trimming stripped 4 bases from V and 5 bases from J, with 15 bases between. The CDR3 protein is CASSPQTAGETQYF. CDR3 nucleotides: TGCGCCAGCAGCCCGCAGACGGCAGGGGAGACCCAGTACTTC. The variable domain in full, completed from reference TRBV5-1 and TRBJ2-5, reads KAGVTQTPRYLIKTRGQQVTLSCSPISGHRSVSWYQQTPGQGLQFLFEYFSETQRNKGNFPGRFSGRQFSNSRSEMNVSTLELGDSALYLCASSPQTAGETQYFGPGTRLLVL.

The chain recombines TRBV11-2 with TRBJ1-1; 10 bases fit TRBD1. V gave up 0 bases and J gave up 6 bases; unmatched junction bases: 10. Germline V gene lookup returns CDR1 SGHAT and CDR2 FQNNGV. CDR3 length: 17 amino acids. The CDR3 DNA sequence: TGTGCCAGCAGCTTAGATTGGCGGGACAGGGGTTTTTCTGAAGCTTTCTTT. Protein sequence: CASSLDWRDRGFSEAFF.

The V call is TRBV20-1, the J call TRBJ1-2; D is unclear. V lost 1 base to trimming and J lost 4 bases, with 13 bases between them. There are 14 residues in the CDR3. CDR1 and CDR2 from the germline V gene are DFQATT and SNEGSKA (reference sequence). CDR3 in DNA: TGCAGTGCTAGAGTTTCAGCCGACGGCTATGGCTACACCTTC. Translating gives CSARVSADGYGYTF.

This clonotype was counted ten times or more. The rearrangement joins TRBV9 to TRBJ1-2; no firm D call. The CDR3 is 15 amino acids. Trimming left V 0 bases short and J 3 bases short, with 12 bases between. The germline V gene has CDR1 SGDLS and CDR2 YYNGEE. The CDR3 DNA reads TGTGCCAGCAGCGTAGGAAATAGGGCAGACTATGGCTACACCTTC. It codes for CASSVGNRADYGYTF.

There are many counts of this clonotype. V usage is TRBV4-1 and J usage is TRBJ2-5; tentatively, D is TRBD1 or TRBD2 (5 bases each). The V and J ends lost 1 base and 7 bases respectively, with 13 bases between them. Germline V gives CDR1 MGHRA, CDR2 YSYEKL. The CDR3 sequence is 14 residues long. Written as DNA, the CDR3 is TGCGCCAGCAGCCAAGGAGGTGTGAGGGGGACCCAGTACTTC. Its translation: CASSQGGVRGTQYF.

This clonotype has a handful of counts. The V call is TRBV12-3 or TRBV12-4, the J call TRBJ2-7, with 12 positions matching TRBD2. CDR3 size: 18 residues. Trimming took 0 bases from V and 2 from J; bases not matched to a gene: 8. The chain's CDR3 is CASSLATSGGPFTYEQYF. The CDR3 nucleotides read TGTGCCAGCAGTTTAGCCACTAGCGGGGGGCCCTTTACCTACGAGCAGTACTTC.

The chain employs TRBV27 and TRBJ1-1; D possibly corresponds to TRBD1 (5 bases). The CDR3 has 16 residues. With 3 bases removed from V and 7 bases from J, the gap between germline ends came to 21 bases. Germline V gene lookup returns CDR1 MNHEY and CDR2 SMNVEV (reference sequence). The CDR3 coding sequence is TGTGCCAGCAGTTTGGTCCAGGGTCAGGGCAACCTTGAAGCTTTCTTT. It translates to CASSLVQGQGNLEAFF.

With regard to this clonotype: A much larger clone lies one base from this, so it may be a read error. This rearrangement joins TRBV4-1 to TRBJ1-2; D is ambiguous. CDR1 is MGHRA, CDR2 YSYEKL, per germline. Trimming removed 1 base from V and 6 bases from J, with 15 bases in between. This CDR3 region has 15 residues. The DNA for the CDR3 is TGCGCCAGCAGCCAAGGTTTAGGGCTGATAAATGGCTACACCTTC. Translation gives CASSQGLGLINGYTF.

The chain's CDR3 is CASGLGTGQGSFF. DNA for the CDR3: TGTGCTAGTGGTTTGGGTACCGGGCAAGGGTCTTTCTTT. V and J are TRBV12-5 and TRBJ1-1; no definite D call. Trimming shortened V by 1 base and J by 12 bases, and 15 bases separated the two germline ends. CDR1 and CDR2 (germline): LGHNT, FRNRAP. This CDR3 is built from 13 residues.

Ten or more counts support this clonotype. The chain couples TRBV15 to TRBJ1-1, with D hard to call. The germline CDR1 and CDR2 sequences are LNHNV and YYDKDF (reference sequence). V was cut by 1 base and J by 8 bases, with 11 bases left in between. The CDR3 consists of 13 residues. The CDR3 protein is CATSRGVNLEAFF. In DNA, the CDR3 is TGTGCCACCAGCAGAGGGGTAAATCTAGAAGCTTTCTTT.

This clonotype was counted many times. V and J are TRBV5-1 and TRBJ2-7, with D perhaps TRBD2 (6 bases). V lost 0 bases to trimming and J lost 5 bases, with 12 bases between them. CDR1 is SGHRS and CDR2 is YFSETQ in the germline V gene. The CDR3 is made up of 14 amino acids. The DNA of the CDR3 is TGCGCCAGCAGCTTGGTTGGGGGGATCCACGAGCAGTACTTC. It codes for CASSLVGGIHEQYF.